This TCR beta chain was identified during a study of shared clonotypes between healthy human individuals. The table came from immunoSEQ multiplex PCR; TCRdb's copy has only in-frame clones and leaves some out. The profile covers about 2 million clones, with over 85% appearing a single time and 0.95% to 1.5% taken by the ten largest. General study findings and limits: Generally, estimated richness proved larger in naive subsets than it did in memory subsets.

Germline CDR1 is MNHNS and CDR2 is SASEGT. This CDR3 region has 14 residues. Between the trimmed V and J ends, which lost 1 base and 1 base, there was a span of 5 bases. The naive CD8 subset, CD45RO-negative cells positively selected for CCR7, excluded terminally differentiated effector memory CD45RA+ cells. To note about this clone: The antigen remains unidentified. Other DNA sequences in this sample translate to the same CDR3.

The V call is TRBV6-1, the J call TRBJ1-5; unclear D gene. Sequencing used naive CD8+ T cells sorted from blood. The receptor's source is a man younger than 35 in good health. The CDR3 loop is CASSEVGSNQPQHF. The CDR3 bases are TGTGCCAGCAGTGAAGTAGGGAGCAATCAGCCCCAGCATTTT.